This T cell receptor (beta chain) was identified during a study of T cell clones after liver transplantation. As for the study in general: Without induction therapy, subjects received standard immunosuppression until 12-24 months post-transplant. Tolerant meant at least one year fully off immunosuppression without liver enzymes above twice normal. General study results and limits: In a couple of subjects, few donor cells limited the measurable donor-reactive repertoire.

The table came from immunoSEQ multiplex PCR; TCRdb's copy has only in-frame clones and leaves some out. The sample shows fewer than 7,000 clones, 31% of them seen only once. Proliferating CFSE-low MLR cells were sequenced to define alloreactive TCRbeta sequences. Note on this clone: No antigen is known for it.

The ends were cut back, 7 bases at V and 7 bases at J, with 16 bases in the middle. This CDR3 is 14 amino acids long. CDR1 and CDR2 (germline): LNHDA, SQIVND (reference sequence). Source material: CD4+ T cells from cultured PBMCs. The genes are TRBV19 and TRBJ1-4; unclear D gene. The clonotype was recovered from a human patient who received a liver transplant. The graft donor may be the source of some T cells. The CDR3 DNA follows: TGTGCCAGTACTCTCCGGGCAAGAAGTGAAAAACTGTTTTTT. Its translation is CASTLRARSEKLFF.